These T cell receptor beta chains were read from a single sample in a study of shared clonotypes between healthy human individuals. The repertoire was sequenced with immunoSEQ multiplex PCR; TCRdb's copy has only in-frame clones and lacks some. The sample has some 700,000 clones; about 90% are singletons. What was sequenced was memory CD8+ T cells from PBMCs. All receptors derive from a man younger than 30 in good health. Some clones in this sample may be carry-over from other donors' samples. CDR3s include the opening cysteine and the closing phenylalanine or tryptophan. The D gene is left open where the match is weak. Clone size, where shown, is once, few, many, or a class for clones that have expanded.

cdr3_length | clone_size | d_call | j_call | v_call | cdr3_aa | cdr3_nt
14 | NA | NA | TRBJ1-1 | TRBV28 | CASSLEVRATEAFF | TGTGCCAGCAGTCTGGAGGTCAGGGCCACTGAAGCTTTCTTT
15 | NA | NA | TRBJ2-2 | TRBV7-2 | CASSLVRMNTGELFF | TGTGCCAGCAGCTTAGTTAGGATGAACACCGGGGAGCTGTTTTTT
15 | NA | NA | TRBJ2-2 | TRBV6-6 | CASSPTGGVTGELFF | TGTGCCAGCAGTCCTACCGGGGGCGTCACCGGGGAGCTGTTTTTT
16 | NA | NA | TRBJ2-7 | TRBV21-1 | CASSKCLAAVSYEQYF | TGTGCCAGCAGCAAATGCCTAGCGGCCGTCTCCTACGAGCAGTACTTC
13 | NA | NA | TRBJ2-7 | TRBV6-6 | CASSYNDMYEQYF | TGTGCCAGCAGTTACAACGACATGTACGAGCAGTACTTC
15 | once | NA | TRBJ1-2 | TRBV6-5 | CASSYWAGDMEGYTF | TGTGCCAGCAGTTATTGGGCAGGAGATATGGAAGGCTACACCTTC
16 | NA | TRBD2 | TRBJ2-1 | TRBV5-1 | CASSPPGLAGQTEQFF | TGCGCCAGCAGCCCGCCGGGACTAGCTGGCCAAACTGAGCAGTTCTTC
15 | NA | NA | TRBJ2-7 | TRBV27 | CASSLDGGSSYEQYF | TGTGCCAGCAGTTTAGATGGGGGGAGCTCCTACGAGCAGTACTTC
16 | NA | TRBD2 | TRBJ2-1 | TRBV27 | CASSLRLAGVPNEQFF | TGTGCCAGCAGTCTCCGACTAGCGGGAGTGCCCAATGAGCAGTTCTTC
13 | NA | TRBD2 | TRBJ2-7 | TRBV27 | CASSLGGSYEQYF | TGTGCCAGCAGTTTGGGGGGGAGTTACGAGCAGTACTTC
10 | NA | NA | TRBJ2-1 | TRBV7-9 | CASHDNEQFF | TGTGCCAGCCATGACAATGAGCAGTTCTTC
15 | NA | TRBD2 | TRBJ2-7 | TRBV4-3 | CASSHTGTSAYEQYF | TGCGCCAGCAGCCACACCGGGACTAGCGCCTACGAGCAGTACTTC
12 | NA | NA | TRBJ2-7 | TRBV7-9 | CASSGQTYEQYF | TGTGCCAGCAGCGGACAGACCTACGAGCAGTACTTC
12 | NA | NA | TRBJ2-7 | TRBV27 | CASRNQIDEQYF | TGTGCCAGCAGGAATCAGATAGACGAGCAGTACTTC
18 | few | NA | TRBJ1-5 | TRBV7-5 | CARSCTGSGAVSNQPQHF | TGTGCCAGAAGCTGCACTGGATCAGGGGCCGTTAGCAATCAGCCCCAGCATTTT
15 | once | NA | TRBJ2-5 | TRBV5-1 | CASSSEVTGKETQYF | TGCGCCAGCAGCTCAGAAGTTACAGGGAAAGAGACCCAGTACTTC
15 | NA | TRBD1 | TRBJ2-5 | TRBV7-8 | CASSLNRDSKETQYF | TGTGCCAGCAGTCTTAACCGGGACAGCAAAGAGACCCAGTACTTC
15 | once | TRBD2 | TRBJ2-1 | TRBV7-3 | CASSEGLAGGDEQFF | TGTGCCAGCAGCGAGGGACTAGCGGGAGGGGATGAGCAGTTCTTC
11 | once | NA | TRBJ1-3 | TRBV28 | CASSFGSTIYF | TGTGCCAGCAGTTTTGGGAGCACCATATATTTT
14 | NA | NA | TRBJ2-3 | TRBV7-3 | CASSSSTILDTQYF | TGTGCCAGCAGCTCATCAACAATCCTAGATACGCAGTATTTT
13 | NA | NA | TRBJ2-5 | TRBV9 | CASSMGGGETQYF | TGTGCCAGCAGCATGGGGGGAGGAGAGACCCAGTACTTC
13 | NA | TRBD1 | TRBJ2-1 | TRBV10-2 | CASSPDRVNEQFF | TGCGCCAGCAGTCCCGACAGGGTTAATGAGCAGTTCTTC
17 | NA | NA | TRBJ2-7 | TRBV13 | CASSLFMERALFGEQYF | TGTGCCAGCAGCCTTTTTATGGAGAGGGCCCTGTTTGGCGAGCAGTACTTC
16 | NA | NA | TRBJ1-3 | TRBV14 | CASSHSTRGDGNTIYF | TGTGCCAGCAGCCATTCAACGCGAGGTGATGGAAACACCATATATTTT
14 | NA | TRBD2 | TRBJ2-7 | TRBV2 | CASSLAGAISEQYF | TGTGCCAGCAGTCTAGCGGGAGCAATTAGCGAGCAGTACTTC
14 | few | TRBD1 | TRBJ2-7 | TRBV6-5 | CASSEWTGAYEQYF | TGTGCCAGCAGTGAATGGACAGGAGCCTACGAGCAGTACTTC
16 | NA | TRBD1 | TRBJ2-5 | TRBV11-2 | CASSTRNRDRAETQYF | TGTGCCAGCAGCACCCGAAACCGGGACAGGGCTGAGACCCAGTACTTC
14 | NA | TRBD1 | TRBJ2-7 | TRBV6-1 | CASNVGTGSYEQYF | TGTGCCAGCAATGTGGGGACAGGGTCCTACGAGCAGTACTTC